These T cell receptor beta chains were read from a single sample in a study of blood T cells in healthy people across ages. MiXCR, run by TCRdb on the 5' RACE reads, gives a single entry per CDR3 protein. Among hundreds of thousands of distinct CDR3 sequences, roughly 30% were seen once, and the ten largest hold over 15%. Sequenced material: blood. The receptors derive from a woman of 80 years or more in good health. CDR3s leave out the opening cysteine and the closing phenylalanine or tryptophan. Fields, in order: CDR3 length, V gene, J gene, D gene, CDR3 protein. A D gene is named only where the DNA matches it firmly.

11	TRBV30	TRBJ2-7	.	AGKQNRVGEQY
9	TRBV28	TRBJ2-1	.	ASRTCNEQF
13	TRBV28	TRBJ2-5	TRBD1	ASSSPTGGRETQY
13	TRBV27	TRBJ2-5	.	ASSFSRVSPETQY
12	TRBV20-1	TRBJ2-3	TRBD1	SAGGQGVADTQY
10	TRBV2	TRBJ2-3	.	ASSGQSDTRY
12	TRBV5-3	TRBJ1-1	TRBD1	ARGDSDGNTEAF
13	TRBV30	TRBJ2-1	TRBD1	AWSDGTVARNEQF
12	TRBV20-1	TRBJ1-1	.	SVAGAHLNTEAF
14	TRBV7-9	TRBJ1-6	.	ASTKAGTLDNSPLH
18	TRBV10-3	TRBJ2-7	TRBD1	AISEADRKTHHRGRYEQY
14	TRBV5-5	.	TRBD1	ANSVSGGRWSYEQY
15	TRBV7-8	TRBJ2-2	.	ASSLYVSDRFTGELF
9	TRBV29-1	TRBJ1-1	.	SFNAVSEAF
13	TRBV14	TRBJ1-2	.	ASSDRDRSLGGYT
12	TRBV5-1	TRBJ2-5	.	ASSLAGSVNGQY